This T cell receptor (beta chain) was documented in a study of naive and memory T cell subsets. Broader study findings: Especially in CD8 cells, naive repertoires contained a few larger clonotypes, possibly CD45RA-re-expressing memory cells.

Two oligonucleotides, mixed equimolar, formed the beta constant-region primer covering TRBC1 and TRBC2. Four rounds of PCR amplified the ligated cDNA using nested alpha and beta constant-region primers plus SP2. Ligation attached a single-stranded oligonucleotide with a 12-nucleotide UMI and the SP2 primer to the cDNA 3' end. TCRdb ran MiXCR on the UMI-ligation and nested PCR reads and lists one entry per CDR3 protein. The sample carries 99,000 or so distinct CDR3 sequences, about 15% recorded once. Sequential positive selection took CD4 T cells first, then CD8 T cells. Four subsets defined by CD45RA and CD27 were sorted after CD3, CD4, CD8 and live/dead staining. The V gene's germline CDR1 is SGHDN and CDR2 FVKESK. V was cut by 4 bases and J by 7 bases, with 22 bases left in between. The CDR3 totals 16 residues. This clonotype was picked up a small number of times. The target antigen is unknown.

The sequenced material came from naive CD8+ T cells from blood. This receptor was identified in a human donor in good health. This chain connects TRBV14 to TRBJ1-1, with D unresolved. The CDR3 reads CASSPSGVRTNYEAFF. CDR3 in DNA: TGTGCCAGCAGCCCTAGCGGGGTGAGGACTAACTATGAAGCTTTCTTT.